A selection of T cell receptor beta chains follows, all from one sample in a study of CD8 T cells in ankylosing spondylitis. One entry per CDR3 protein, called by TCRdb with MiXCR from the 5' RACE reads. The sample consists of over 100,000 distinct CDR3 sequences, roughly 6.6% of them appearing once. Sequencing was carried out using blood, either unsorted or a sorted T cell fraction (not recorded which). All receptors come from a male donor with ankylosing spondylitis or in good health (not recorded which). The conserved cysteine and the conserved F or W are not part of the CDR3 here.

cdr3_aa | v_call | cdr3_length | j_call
ATSDGSGVEQY | TRBV24-1 | 11 | TRBJ2-7
SARLAGVYEQY | TRBV20-1 | 11 | TRBJ2-7
ASSLYGGQSTEAF | TRBV18 | 13 | TRBJ1-1
AISESILRGRGLGSETQY | TRBV10-3 | 18 | TRBJ2-5
ASSPGLVSMVSYEQY | TRBV12-3/TRBV12-4 | 15 | TRBJ2-7
AWITGQGEDTQY | TRBV30 | 12 | TRBJ2-3
ASSFEGWGSPLH | TRBV27 | 12 | TRBJ1-6
ASRNGNTIY | TRBV3-1 | 9 | TRBJ1-3
SDRAWNEQF | TRBV29-1 | 9 | TRBJ2-1
SASHGGRSTGELF | TRBV20-1 | 13 | TRBJ2-2
AIEASSTDTQY | TRBV12-3/TRBV12-4 | 11 | TRBJ2-3
ASSSGQGSFYNEQF | TRBV12-3/TRBV12-4 | 14 | TRBJ2-1
ASSLPTGLADTQY | TRBV5-1 | 13 | TRBJ2-3
ASSLMGGNQPQH | TRBV7-6 | 12 | TRBJ1-5
ASSGGTSGNTGELF | TRBV25-1 | 14 | TRBJ2-2
SARVTGGTYEQY | TRBV20-1 | 12 | TRBJ2-7
ASSYGSVNQPQH | TRBV7-6 | 12 | TRBJ1-5
ASSAFGSGNTIY | TRBV6-1 | 12 | TRBJ1-3
ASSVAVRAYEQY | TRBV5-1 | 12 | TRBJ2-7
ASRGQGDTEAF | TRBV3-1 | 11 | TRBJ1-1
ASSLSIPGYEQY | TRBV5-1 | 12 | TRBJ2-7
ASSQNSGTLNTEAF | TRBV5-1 | 14 | TRBJ1-1
ASSSPAGDLNEQY | TRBV7-3 | 13 | TRBJ2-7
ASTPRVGFDSSYEQY | TRBV6-1 | 15 | TRBJ2-7
ASSLGTAFATNEKLF | TRBV7-9 | 15 | TRBJ1-4
ASSRSGKRDYGYT | TRBV4-1 | 13 | TRBJ1-2
ASRASGNNEQF | TRBV12-3/TRBV12-4 | 11 | TRBJ2-1
SARDATSGRTFPY | TRBV20-1 | 13 | TRBJ2-7
ASNQGQGETQY | TRBV2 | 11 | TRBJ2-5
ASSLGTENYEQY | TRBV7-7 | 12 | TRBJ2-7
ASRPTPGINYGYT | TRBV4-1 | 13 | TRBJ1-2
ASSLVAGGLTDTQY | TRBV5-1 | 14 | TRBJ2-3
SARDHSGDYNEQF | TRBV20-1 | 13 | TRBJ2-1
SARDQNSARF | TRBV20-1 | 10 | TRBJ2-1
ALARGQCNQPQH | TRBV3-1 | 12 | TRBJ1-5
ASSLAALTSGNTDTQY | TRBV7-2 | 16 | TRBJ2-3
ASSLDREVYEQY | TRBV2 | 12 | TRBJ2-7
AIRKEYEQY | TRBV10-3 | 9 | TRBJ2-7
ASSWDFGEQY | TRBV5-6 | 10 | TRBJ2-7
SALASGLIGGELF | TRBV20-1 | 13 | TRBJ2-2
ASSLHYQETQY | TRBV7-2 | 11 | TRBJ2-5
AVEKTSGTRRTQY | TRBV25-1 | 13 | TRBJ2-5
ASSPKQGSYEQY | TRBV5-1 | 12 | TRBJ2-7
ASSLALGAQGTQY | TRBV7-2 | 13 | TRBJ2-5
ASSPRWEEETQY | TRBV3-1 | 12 | TRBJ2-5
SARDPGTSGYEQY | TRBV20-1 | 13 | TRBJ2-7
ASSDNRKGLSGYT | TRBV9 | 13 | TRBJ1-2
ASSSGLADYEQY | TRBV28 | 12 | TRBJ2-7
ASSTSRGYEQY | TRBV5-1 | 11 | TRBJ2-7
ASSIEGVGTEAF | TRBV19 | 12 | TRBJ1-1
ASSQDDRFYEQY | TRBV3-1 | 12 | TRBJ2-7
AISDREDTQY | TRBV10-3 | 10 | TRBJ2-3
ASRSAGAYQETQY | TRBV5-1 | 13 | TRBJ2-5
AISETGLAAYEQY | TRBV10-3 | 13 | TRBJ2-7
AISGGQGGTGEQY | TRBV10-3 | 13 | TRBJ2-7
ASSLSAGGVRETQY | TRBV28 | 14 | TRBJ2-5
ASNDAVGAQY | TRBV9 | 10 | TRBJ2-5
ASSEDTSNYGYT | TRBV18 | 12 | TRBJ1-2
AISGVRDITEAF | TRBV10-3 | 12 | TRBJ1-1